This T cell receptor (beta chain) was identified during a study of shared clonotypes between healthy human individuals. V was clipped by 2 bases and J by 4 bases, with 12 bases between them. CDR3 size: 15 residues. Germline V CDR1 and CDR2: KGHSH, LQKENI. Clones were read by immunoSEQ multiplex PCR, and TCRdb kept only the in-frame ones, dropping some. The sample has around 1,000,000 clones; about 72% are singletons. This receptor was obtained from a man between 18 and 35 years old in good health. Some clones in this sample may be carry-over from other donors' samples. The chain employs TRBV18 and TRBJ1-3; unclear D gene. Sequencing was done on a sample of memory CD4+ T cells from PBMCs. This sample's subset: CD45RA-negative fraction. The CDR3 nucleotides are TGTGCCAGCTCACCAAAGGGTGGAGCAGGAAACACCATATATTTT. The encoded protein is CASSPKGGAGNTIYF.